The 4 T cell receptor beta chains in this list originate from one sample, sequenced in a study of T cell responses to AZD1222 COVID-19 vaccine. Repertoires were generated with immunoSEQ multiplex PCR, while TCRdb's copy carries only in-frame clones and drops some. The data show about 120,000 clones, with approximately 83% seen just once and roughly 1.6% held by the top ten. The sequenced sample was peripheral blood, obtained on day 0 of AZD1222 vaccination. The receptors were sampled from an adult in good health.

The chain links TRBV10-2 to TRBJ2-1, with 10 bases matching TRBD2. Germline CDR1 is WSHSY and CDR2 is SAAADI. CDR3 length equals 14 residues. The ends lost 2 bases at V and 7 bases at J; junction bases unmatched: 2. The CDR3 here is CASSEERGGNEQFF. The CDR3 DNA follows: TGCGCCAGCAGTGAGGAGCGGGGGGGGAATGAGCAGTTCTTC.

The CDR3 spells CASSPAGGINTGELFF. The DNA of the CDR3 is TGTGCCAGCTCACCTGCGGGGGGGATCAACACCGGGGAGCTGTTTTTT. The V gene is TRBV6-4, the J gene TRBJ2-2; 9 bases align to TRBD2. The J segment lost 2 bases and the V segment lost 8 bases, leaving 9 bases of the junction unmatched. Germline assignment: CDR1 MRHNA and CDR2 SNTAGT. The CDR3 has 16 amino acids.

The rearrangement links TRBV7-6 to TRBJ2-3; TRBD2 aligns across 14 bases. V shed 4 bases, J shed 2 bases, and the junction held 11 bases outside the gene matches. The germline CDR1 and CDR2 sequences are SGHVS and FNYEAQ. This CDR3 comprises 19 residues. The CDR3: CASSYSPRGLAGATDTQYF. CDR3 DNA sequence: TGTGCCAGCAGCTATAGCCCCCGGGGACTAGCGGGAGCCACAGATACGCAGTATTTT. Drawing the rest from reference TRBV7-6 and TRBJ2-3, the complete variable domain is GAGVSQSPRYKVTKRGQDVALRCDPISGHVSLYWYRQALGQGPEFLTYFNYEAQQDKSGLPNDRFSAERPEGSISTLTIQRTEQRDSAMYRCASSYSPRGLAGATDTQYFGPGTRLTVL.

This chain uses TRBV30 with TRBJ2-2; D is possibly TRBD2 (5 bases). The germline V gene encodes CDR1 GTSNPN and CDR2 SVGIG (reference sequence). V was clipped by 0 bases and J by 1 base, with 9 bases between them. The CDR3 is 15 amino acids. The CDR3 coding sequence is TGTGCCTGGAGTGTAGGAAGCGGGAACACCGGGGAGCTGTTTTTT. Translation: CAWSVGSGNTGELFF.